Presented here are 17 T cell receptor beta chains from one specimen sequenced in a study of Ad26.COV2.S vaccination and SARS-CoV-2 variants. TCRdb's table, derived via immunoSEQ multiplex PCR, lists solely in-frame clones and lacks some. Of some 290,000 clones listed, about 82% are singletons. The treatment is: roughly 18 received Ad26.COV2.S at low or high dose, single or two shots; about 5 received placebo; per-sample allocation not given. Repertoires come from day 63 after the first vaccine or placebo injection. The sequencing used peripheral blood, collected in a trial of Ad26.COV2.S vaccine versus placebo. These receptors were taken from a person between 18 and 65 years old who received the Ad26.COV2.S COVID-19 vaccine or a placebo.

This clone turned up a few times. The V and J genes are TRBV2 and TRBJ1-2, with 7 bases aligning to TRBD1. Trimming cost V 4 bases and J 0 bases; bases outside gene matches: 2. The CDR3 has 14 residues. Per the germline V gene, CDR1 is SNHLY and CDR2 is FYNNEI. The DNA of the CDR3 is TGTGCCAGCAGTGGGGACAGATCTAACTATGGCTACACCTTC. Its protein is CASSGDRSNYGYTF.

CDR3 nucleotides: TGTGCCAGCAGCTTAGGGGACAGCGGCAATCAGCCCCAGCATTTT. Translating it yields CASSLGDSGNQPQHF. This chain connects TRBV7-6 to TRBJ1-5, with 7 bases that match TRBD1. Germline lookup yields CDR1 SGHVS and CDR2 FNYEAQ. The CDR3 length is 15 residues. J gave up 2 bases and V 1 base, and 2 bases lay outside the gene matches.

This clone was found a few times. The V call is TRBV3-1 (or the pseudogene TRBV3-2), the J call TRBJ1-2, with unresolved D. Germline loops: CDR1 LGHDT, CDR2 YNNKEL (reference sequence). The CDR3 covers 11 residues. Trimming left V 3 bases short and J 7 bases short, with 6 bases between. For the CDR3, the DNA is TGTGCCAGCAGCCATATTGTTGGCTACACCTTC. This encodes CASSHIVGYTF.

J is TRBJ1-1 and V is TRBV7-2; D remains ambiguous. The V and J ends lost 5 bases and 1 base respectively, with 11 bases between them. This CDR3 comprises 14 residues. Germline V gene sequence: CDR1 SGHTA, CDR2 FQGNSA. CDR3 protein: CASSPQLGNTEAFF. The DNA for the CDR3 is TGTGCCAGCAGCCCCCAGTTGGGGAACACTGAAGCTTTCTTT.

The rearrangement uses TRBV7-9 and TRBJ2-4; the D gene could be TRBD1 or TRBD2 (5 bases each). The CDR3 spans 14 residues. CDR1 is SEHNR, CDR2 FQNEAQ, per germline (reference sequence). V was cut by 1 base and J by 7 bases, with 11 bases left in between. The CDR3 loop is CASSLGGVGNIQYF. CDR3 sequence (DNA): TGTGCCAGCAGCTTAGGAGGGGTTGGGAACATTCAGTACTTC.

The CDR3 nucleotides read TGTGCCAGCTCACCAAGCGGGAGCACTGAAGCTTTCTTT. Translated, it gives CASSPSGSTEAFF. The chain carries TRBV18 and TRBJ1-1; the D is unclear. Germline V gives CDR1 KGHSH, CDR2 LQKENI. V dropped 2 bases and J dropped 4 bases, with 8 bases sitting between them. The CDR3 extends over 13 amino acids.

The J gene is TRBJ1-2, the V gene TRBV7-8, with D perhaps TRBD1 (5 bases). The CDR3 covers 14 residues. Germline CDR1 reads SGHVS; CDR2 reads FQNEAQ. The V end was cut by 2 bases, the J end by 5 bases, with 12 bases between. For the CDR3, the DNA is TGTGCCAGCAGCTTATGGGGCGACTGGTATGGCTACACCTTC. This translates into CASSLWGDWYGYTF.

The chain combines TRBV30 with TRBJ1-2; D ambiguous. The CDR3 covers 16 residues. Germline V gene lookup returns CDR1 GTSNPN and CDR2 SVGIG (reference sequence). Trimming took 2 bases from V and 0 from J, leaving 16 bases between them. CDR3 DNA sequence: TGTGCCTGGAGTCCTCAGTGGGAGAATACTAACTATGGCTACACCTTC. Protein: CAWSPQWENTNYGYTF.

V is TRBV5-8 and J is TRBJ2-7; the D is unclear. Per germline, CDR1 SGHTS and CDR2 YDEGEE. Trimming shortened V by 4 bases and J by 5 bases, and 13 bases separated the two germline ends. The CDR3 is 13 amino acids. The DNA for the CDR3 is TGTGCCAGCAGCCGGACGTTTAGGGACGAGCAGTACTTC. Translation: CASSRTFRDEQYF. Variable domain in full (rest from reference TRBV5-8 and TRBJ2-7): EAGVTQSPTHLIKTRGQQATLRCSPISGHTSVYWYQQALGLGLQFLLWYDEGEERNRGNFPPRFSGRQFPNYSSELNVNALELEDSALYLCASSRTFRDEQYFGPGTRLTVT.

The chain uses TRBV11-2 and TRBJ1-1; D call uncertain. Trimming left V 0 bases short and J 5 bases short, with 13 bases between. The CDR3 runs to 15 residues. Germline CDR1 SGHAT, CDR2 FQNNGV. CDR3: CASSLEPGMRTEAFF. DNA for the CDR3: TGTGCCAGCAGCTTAGAGCCTGGGATGCGGACTGAAGCTTTCTTT.

V and J are TRBV3-1 (or the pseudogene TRBV3-2) and TRBJ1-2; D unclear. CDR1 is LGHDT, CDR2 YNNKEL, per germline (reference sequence). Trimming shortened V by 0 bases and J by 5 bases, and 13 bases separated the two germline ends. This CDR3 region has 15 residues. The CDR3 nucleotides read TGTGCCAGCAGCCAAGAGGACTCCCCGAGGTATGGCTACACCTTC. This codes for CASSQEDSPRYGYTF.

This clone was observed a few times. The V and J genes are TRBV24-1 and TRBJ2-2, with D perhaps TRBD2 (6 bases). This CDR3 contains 16 residues. Germline values: CDR1 KGHDR, CDR2 SFDVKD. V was trimmed by 3 bases and J by 0 bases, leaving 10 bases between them. CDR3 residues: CATSDDGGANTGELFF. CDR3 coding DNA: TGTGCCACCAGTGATGACGGGGGTGCGAACACCGGGGAGCTGTTTTTT.

The chain links TRBV30 to TRBJ1-6, with D unresolved. Trimming took off 3 bases at V and 0 bases at J, with 12 bases between the two ends. The CDR3 runs to 16 residues. In germline, CDR1 is GTSNPN, CDR2 SVGIG (reference sequence). The CDR3 DNA is TGTGCCTGGAGAAGGGCAGTAAGCTCCTATAATTCACCCCTCCACTTT. Translation: CAWRRAVSSYNSPLHF.

V and J are TRBV15 and TRBJ1-3; maybe TRBD1 (5 bases). Germline lookup yields CDR1 LNHNV and CDR2 YYDKDF (reference sequence). This CDR3 region has 18 residues. Trimming stripped 0 bases from V and 0 bases from J, with 15 bases between. The CDR3 sequence: CATSRDSGPGNSGNTIYF. The CDR3 nucleotides are TGTGCCACCAGCAGAGATTCGGGACCAGGCAACTCTGGAAACACCATATATTTT.

In its sample, this clone was seen a few times. V usage is TRBV3-1 (or the pseudogene TRBV3-2) and J usage is TRBJ1-1, with D possibly being TRBD1 (6 bases). Germline V gene sequence: CDR1 LGHDT, CDR2 YNNKEL (reference sequence). Deletions cut 0 bases from V and 2 bases from J, with 13 bases between. This CDR3 comprises 16 residues. The CDR3: CASSQDYRVKNTEAFF. The CDR3 DNA sequence: TGTGCCAGCAGCCAAGATTACAGGGTTAAAAACACTGAAGCTTTCTTT.

The chain links TRBV2 to TRBJ1-2; no clear D gene. V was clipped by 3 bases and J by 4 bases, with 15 bases between them. The V gene's germline CDR1 is SNHLY and CDR2 FYNNEI. The CDR3 consists of 15 residues. CDR3 loop: CASSEAGALSYGYTF. The CDR3 DNA follows: TGTGCCAGCAGTGAGGCCGGAGCATTGAGCTATGGCTACACCTTC. The whole variable domain, remainder taken from reference TRBV2 and TRBJ1-2, is EPEVTQTPSHQVTQMGQEVILRCVPISNHLYFYWYRQILGQKVEFLVSFYNNEISEKSEIFDDQFSVERPDGSNFTLKIRSTKLEDSAMYFCASSEAGALSYGYTFGSGTRLTVV.

V usage is TRBV6-5 and J usage is TRBJ1-4; D uncertain. V gave up 8 bases and J gave up 5 bases, with 12 bases separating them. CDR1 and CDR2 (germline): MNHEY, SVGAGI. This CDR3 spans 13 amino acids. The CDR3 spells CASSYVSNEKLFF. The CDR3 DNA is TGTGCCAGCTCCTATGTATCCAATGAAAAACTGTTTTTT.